These 5 T cell receptor beta chains share one sample of origin, sequenced in a study of blood T cell repertoires in COVID-19. Using immunoSEQ multiplex PCR, the repertoire was profiled, and TCRdb retains in-frame clones only, with some absent. Of 90,000 or so clones in the sample, around 89% were seen once. Sequenced material: peripheral blood. The receptors stem from an elderly woman with active or convalescent COVID-19.

The CDR3 nucleotides read TGTGCCAGCAGCGCTGTCCTAGGACAGGGGGCAGGATCTGGAAACACCATATATTTT. Translated, it gives CASSAVLGQGAGSGNTIYF. This sequence joins TRBV9 and TRBJ1-3; 11 bases line up with TRBD1. Germline V gene sequence: CDR1 SGDLS, CDR2 YYNGEE. The CDR3 contains 19 residues. Germline trimming cut 3 bases from V and 1 base from J; bases unmatched to any gene: 12.

J is TRBJ1-1 and V is TRBV29-1, with D possibly being TRBD1 (5 bases). The CDR3 has 15 amino acids. Germline V CDR1 and CDR2: SQVTM, ANQGSEA. V gave up 5 bases and J gave up 4 bases, with 20 bases separating them. The CDR3 region is CSVRAGWGMGTEAFF. The CDR3 DNA sequence: TGCAGCGTTAGGGCAGGGTGGGGAATGGGCACTGAAGCTTTCTTT.

This clone has only a few counts. This sequence joins TRBV6-2 or TRBV6-3 and TRBJ1-1; 9 bases line up with TRBD1. The CDR3 sequence is 16 residues long. The ends lost 6 bases at V and 0 bases at J; junction bases unmatched: 8. Per the germline V gene, CDR1 is MNHEY and CDR2 is SVGEGT. CDR3 in DNA: TGTGCCAGCAGCATAGGGACAGGGTGGATGAACACTGAAGCTTTCTTT. Residues: CASSIGTGWMNTEAFF.

The V gene is TRBV5-1, the J gene TRBJ1-4, with D possibly being TRBD1 (6 bases). Trimming stripped 4 bases from V and 0 bases from J, with 13 bases between. The CDR3 has 16 amino acids. From germline, CDR1 is SGHRS and CDR2 YFSETQ. As DNA, the CDR3 is TGCGCCAGCAGCGAACGACAGGCAGCAACTAATGAAAAACTGTTTTTT. It encodes CASSERQAATNEKLFF.

The rearrangement links TRBV28 to TRBJ1-5, with D uncertain. This CDR3 comprises 16 residues. V lost 4 bases to trimming and J lost 0 bases, with 13 bases between them. Germline values: CDR1 MDHEN, CDR2 SYDVKM. The CDR3 region is CASSSDKWASNQPQHF. The CDR3 region has the DNA TGTGCCAGCAGTTCGGATAAGTGGGCTAGCAATCAGCCCCAGCATTTT.